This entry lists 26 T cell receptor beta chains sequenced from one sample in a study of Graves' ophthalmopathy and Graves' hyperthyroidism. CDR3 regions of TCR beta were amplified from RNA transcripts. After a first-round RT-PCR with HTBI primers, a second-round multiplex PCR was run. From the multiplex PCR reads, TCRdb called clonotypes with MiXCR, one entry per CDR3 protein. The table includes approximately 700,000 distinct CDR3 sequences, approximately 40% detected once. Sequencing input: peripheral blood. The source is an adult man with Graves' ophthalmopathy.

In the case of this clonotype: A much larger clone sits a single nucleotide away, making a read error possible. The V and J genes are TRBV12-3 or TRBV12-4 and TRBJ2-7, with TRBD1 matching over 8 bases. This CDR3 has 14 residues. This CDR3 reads CGSSFRDRHYEQYF. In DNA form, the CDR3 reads TGTGGCAGCAGTTTCCGGGACAGGCACTACGAGCAGTACTTC.

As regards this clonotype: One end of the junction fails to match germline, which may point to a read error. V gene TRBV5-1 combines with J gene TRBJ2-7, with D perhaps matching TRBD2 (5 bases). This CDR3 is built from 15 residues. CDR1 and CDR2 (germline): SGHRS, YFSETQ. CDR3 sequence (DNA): TGCGCCAACAGCTCAAGGACTGGAAGCTCCTACGAGCAGTACTTC. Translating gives CANSSRTGSSYEQYF.

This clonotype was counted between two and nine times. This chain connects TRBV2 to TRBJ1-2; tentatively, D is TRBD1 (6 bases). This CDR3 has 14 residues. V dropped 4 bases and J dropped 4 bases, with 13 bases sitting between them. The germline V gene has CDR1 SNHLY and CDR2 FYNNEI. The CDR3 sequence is CASSGGQELYGYTF. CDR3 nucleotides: TGTGCCAGCAGTGGGGGACAAGAACTCTATGGCTACACCTTC.

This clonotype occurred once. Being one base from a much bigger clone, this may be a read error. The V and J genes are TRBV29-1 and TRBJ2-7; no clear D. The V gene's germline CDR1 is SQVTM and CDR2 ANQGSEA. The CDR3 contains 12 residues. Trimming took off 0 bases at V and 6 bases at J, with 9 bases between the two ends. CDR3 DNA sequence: TGCAGCGTTGAAGATTCGTCCGGCGAGCAGTACTTC. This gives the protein CSVEDSSGEQYF.

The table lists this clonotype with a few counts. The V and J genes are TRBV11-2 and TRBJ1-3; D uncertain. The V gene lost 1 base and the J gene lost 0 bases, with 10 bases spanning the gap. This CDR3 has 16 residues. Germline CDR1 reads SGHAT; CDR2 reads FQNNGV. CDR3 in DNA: TGTGCCAGCAGCTTAGGGGTCGGAACCTCTGGAAACACCATATATTTT. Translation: CASSLGVGTSGNTIYF.

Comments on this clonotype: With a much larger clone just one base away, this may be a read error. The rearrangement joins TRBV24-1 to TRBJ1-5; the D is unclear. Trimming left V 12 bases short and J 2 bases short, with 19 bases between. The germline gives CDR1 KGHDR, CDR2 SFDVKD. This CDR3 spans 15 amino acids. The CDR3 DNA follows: TGTGCCGGCAGCTCCCAAGGTTCCCGCAATCAGCCCCAGCATTTT. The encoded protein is CAGSSQGSRNQPQHF.

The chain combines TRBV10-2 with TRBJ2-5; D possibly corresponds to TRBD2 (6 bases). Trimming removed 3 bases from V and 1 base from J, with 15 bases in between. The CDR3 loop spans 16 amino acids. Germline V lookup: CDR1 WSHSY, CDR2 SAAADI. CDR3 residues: CASSDGGLLRQETQYF. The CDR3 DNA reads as TGCGCCAGCAGTGATGGGGGACTCCTACGCCAAGAGACCCAGTACTTC.

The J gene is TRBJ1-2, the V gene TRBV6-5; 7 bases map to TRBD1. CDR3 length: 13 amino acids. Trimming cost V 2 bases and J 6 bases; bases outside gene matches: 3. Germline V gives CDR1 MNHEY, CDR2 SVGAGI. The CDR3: CASSYRQGDGYTF. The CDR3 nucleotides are TGTGCCAGCAGTTACCGACAGGGTGATGGCTACACCTTC.

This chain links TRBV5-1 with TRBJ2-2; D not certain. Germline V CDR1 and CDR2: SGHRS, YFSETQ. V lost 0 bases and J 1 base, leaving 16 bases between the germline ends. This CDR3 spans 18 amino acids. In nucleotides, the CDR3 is TGCGCCAGCAGCTTGGGCCCCCTTCTGACCGTGAACACCGGGGAGCTGTTTTTT. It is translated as CASSLGPLLTVNTGELFF.

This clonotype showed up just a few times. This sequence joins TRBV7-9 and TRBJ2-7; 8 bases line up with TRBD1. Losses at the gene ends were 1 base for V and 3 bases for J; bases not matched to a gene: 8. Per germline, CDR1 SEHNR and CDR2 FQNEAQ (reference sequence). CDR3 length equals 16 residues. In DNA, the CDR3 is TGTGCCAGCAGCTTAGAGGCGCCAGGGGGCCTCTACGAGCAGTACTTC. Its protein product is CASSLEAPGGLYEQYF.

For the CDR3, the DNA is TGTGCCAGCAGCGTAGGGACAGGGACCACCGATTCCTACGAGCAGTACTTC. Encoded protein: CASSVGTGTTDSYEQYF. V gene TRBV9 combines with J gene TRBJ2-7, with 8 bases fitting TRBD1. The CDR3 runs to 17 residues. V gave up 0 bases and J gave up 1 base; unmatched junction bases: 9. Per the germline V gene, CDR1 is SGDLS and CDR2 is YYNGEE. Variable domain in full (rest from reference TRBV9 and TRBJ2-7): DSGVTQTPKHLITATGQRVTLRCSPRSGDLSVYWYQQSLDQGLQFLIQYYNGEERAKGNILERFSAQQFPDLHSELNLSSLELGDSALYFCASSVGTGTTDSYEQYFGPGTRLTVT.

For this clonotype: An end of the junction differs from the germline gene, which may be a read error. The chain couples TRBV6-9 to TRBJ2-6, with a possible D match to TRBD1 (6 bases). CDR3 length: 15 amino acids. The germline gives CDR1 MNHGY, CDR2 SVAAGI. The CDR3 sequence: CASRKQGSGANALTF. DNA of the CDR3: TGTGCCAGCAGGAAACAGGGTTCTGGGGCCAACGCCCTGACTTTC.

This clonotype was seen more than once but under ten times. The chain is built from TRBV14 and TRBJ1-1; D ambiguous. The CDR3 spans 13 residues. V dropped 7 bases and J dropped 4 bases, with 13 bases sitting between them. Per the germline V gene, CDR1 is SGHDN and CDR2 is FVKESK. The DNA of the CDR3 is TGTGCCAGCAACCGCCCTGGGTCCACTGAAGCTTTCTTT. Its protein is CASNRPGSTEAFF.

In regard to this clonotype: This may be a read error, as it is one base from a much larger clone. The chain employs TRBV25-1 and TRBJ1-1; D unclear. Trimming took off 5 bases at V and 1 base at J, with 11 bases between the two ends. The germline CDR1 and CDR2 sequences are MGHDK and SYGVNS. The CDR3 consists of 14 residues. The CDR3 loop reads CASSSAHSNTEAFF. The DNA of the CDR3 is TGTGCCAGCAGTTCAGCACACTCGAACACTGAAGCTTTCTTT.

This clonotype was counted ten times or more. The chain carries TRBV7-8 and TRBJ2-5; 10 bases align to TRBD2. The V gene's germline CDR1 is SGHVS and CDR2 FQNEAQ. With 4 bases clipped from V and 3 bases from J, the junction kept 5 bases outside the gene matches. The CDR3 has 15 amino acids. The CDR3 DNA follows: TGTGCCAGCAGCTCTAGCGGGAGTAGGGAAGAGACCCAGTACTTC. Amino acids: CASSSSGSREETQYF.

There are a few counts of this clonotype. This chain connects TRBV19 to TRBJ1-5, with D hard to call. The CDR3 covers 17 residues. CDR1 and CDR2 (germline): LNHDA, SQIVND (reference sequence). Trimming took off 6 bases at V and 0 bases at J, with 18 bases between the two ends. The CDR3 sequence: CASRLKHHSNSNQPQHF. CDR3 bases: TGTGCCAGTAGACTGAAACACCATAGTAATAGCAATCAGCCCCAGCATTTT.

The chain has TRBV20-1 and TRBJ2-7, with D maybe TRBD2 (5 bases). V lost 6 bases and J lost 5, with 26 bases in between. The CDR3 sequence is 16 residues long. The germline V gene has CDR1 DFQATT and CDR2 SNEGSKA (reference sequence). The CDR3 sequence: CSASGLAGGMFDEQYF. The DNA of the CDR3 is TGCAGTGCCAGCGGTTTGGCGGGTGGGATGTTCGACGAGCAGTACTTC.

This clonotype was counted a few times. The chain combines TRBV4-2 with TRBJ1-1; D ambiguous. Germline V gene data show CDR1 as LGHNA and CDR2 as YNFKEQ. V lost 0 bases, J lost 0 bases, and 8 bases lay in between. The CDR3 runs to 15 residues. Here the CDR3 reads CASSQDWAVNTEAFF. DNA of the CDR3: TGTGCCAGCAGCCAAGATTGGGCTGTGAACACTGAAGCTTTCTTT.

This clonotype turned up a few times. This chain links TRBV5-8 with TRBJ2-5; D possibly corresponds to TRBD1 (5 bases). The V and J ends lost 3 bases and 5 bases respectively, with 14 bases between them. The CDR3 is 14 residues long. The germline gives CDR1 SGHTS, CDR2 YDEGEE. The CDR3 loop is CASSSQVTGETQYF. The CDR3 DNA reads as TGTGCCAGCAGCTCACAGGTCACCGGGGAGACCCAGTACTTC.

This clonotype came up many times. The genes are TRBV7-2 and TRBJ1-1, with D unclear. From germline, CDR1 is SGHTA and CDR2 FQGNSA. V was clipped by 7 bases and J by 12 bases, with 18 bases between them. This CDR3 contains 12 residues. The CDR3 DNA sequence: TGTGCCAGCACCACCCCCCCGGGGATTTCTTTCTTT. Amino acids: CASTTPPGISFF.

In nucleotides, the CDR3 is TGTGCCAGCAGCCAAGGGCTAGCGGGAAGGTACTTC. It is translated as CASSQGLAGRYF. The chain uses TRBV3-1 and TRBJ2-7; 9 bases fit TRBD2. Germline loops: CDR1 LGHDT, CDR2 YNNKEL (reference sequence). The CDR3 is made up of 12 amino acids. With V trimmed by 1 base and J by 12 bases, 4 bases remained unmatched.

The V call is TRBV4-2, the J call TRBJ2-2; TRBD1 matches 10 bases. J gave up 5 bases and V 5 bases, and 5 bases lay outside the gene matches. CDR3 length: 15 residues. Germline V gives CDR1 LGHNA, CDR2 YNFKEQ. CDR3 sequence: CASSTGQGGTGELFF. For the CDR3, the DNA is TGTGCCAGCAGCACCGGACAGGGGGGGACCGGGGAGCTGTTTTTT.

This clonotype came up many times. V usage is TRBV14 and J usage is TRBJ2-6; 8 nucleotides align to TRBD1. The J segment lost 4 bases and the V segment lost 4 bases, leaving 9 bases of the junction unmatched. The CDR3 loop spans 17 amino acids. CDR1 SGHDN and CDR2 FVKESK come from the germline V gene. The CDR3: CASSPGTGLSGANVLTF. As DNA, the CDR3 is TGTGCCAGCAGCCCCGGGACAGGTCTCTCGGGGGCCAACGTCCTGACTTTC.

The CDR3 DNA follows: TGTGCCAGCAGTTACCTGGCGTTGGAGGCCTATGGCTACACCTTC. Its translation is CASSYLALEAYGYTF. The V call is TRBV7-9, the J call TRBJ1-2; D is uncertain. This CDR3 contains 15 residues. Germline V lookup: CDR1 SEHNR, CDR2 FQNEAQ (reference sequence). Trimming cost V 6 bases and J 4 bases, with 18 bases left between them.

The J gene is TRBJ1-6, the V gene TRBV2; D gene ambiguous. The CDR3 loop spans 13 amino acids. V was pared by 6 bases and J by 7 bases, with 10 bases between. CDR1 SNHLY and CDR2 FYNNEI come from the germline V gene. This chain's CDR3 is CASSPMRNSPLHF. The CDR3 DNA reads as TGTGCCAGCAGCCCGATGAGGAATTCACCCCTCCACTTT.

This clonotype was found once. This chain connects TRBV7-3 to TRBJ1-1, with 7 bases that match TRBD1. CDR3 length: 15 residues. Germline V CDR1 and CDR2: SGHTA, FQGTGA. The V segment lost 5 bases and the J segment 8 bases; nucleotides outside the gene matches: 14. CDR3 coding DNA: TGTGCCAGCAGCGTTGAGGGACAGCATAGGGGGGAAGCTTTCTTT. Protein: CASSVEGQHRGEAFF.